These 10 T cell receptor beta chains were all obtained from the same sample, sequenced in a study. TCRdb redid the calling of the RT-PCR reads with MiXCR, one entry per CDR3 protein. The table shows about 700,000 distinct CDR3 sequences, with approximately 15% occurring only once. The sequencing sample was made of memory CD4+ T cells from blood. The source is a female donor in good health, serving as a healthy control.

The genes are TRBV28 and TRBJ1-1, with 7 bases matching TRBD1. V lost 4 bases to trimming and J lost 2 bases; unmatched junction nucleotides: 7. Germline lookup yields CDR1 MDHEN and CDR2 SYDVKM. The CDR3 contains 15 residues. The CDR3: CASSSWTGLNTEAFF. Here the CDR3 DNA reads TGTGCCAGCAGTTCGTGGACAGGACTTAACACTGAAGCTTTCTTT.

This clonotype turned up a few times. The J gene is TRBJ2-2, the V gene TRBV29-1; 10 bases map to TRBD2. Germline assignment: CDR1 SQVTM and CDR2 ANQGSEA. The CDR3 length is 17 residues. Trimming at V came to 7 bases and at J to 1 base, leaving 12 bases not matched to a gene. CDR3 residues: CSALLAGTGKNTGELFF. The DNA for the CDR3 is TGCAGCGCCCTACTAGCGGGAACAGGCAAGAACACCGGGGAGCTGTTTTTT.

This clonotype turned up a few times. The J gene is TRBJ2-5, the V gene TRBV20-1; D unclear. V was clipped by 7 bases and J by 2 bases, with 17 bases between them. The V gene's germline CDR1 is DFQATT and CDR2 SNEGSKA (reference sequence). CDR3 length equals 14 residues. The CDR3 sequence: CSVLRGRRQETQYF. CDR3 DNA sequence: TGCAGTGTTTTGAGAGGCAGAAGACAAGAGACCCAGTACTTC.

This chain uses TRBV19 with TRBJ2-7, with TRBD2 matching 9 bases. Germline V CDR1 and CDR2: LNHDA, SQIVND (reference sequence). The CDR3 runs 16 residues. The V gene end was trimmed by 5 bases and the J gene end by 5 bases; junction bases not matched to a gene: 13. The CDR3 nucleotides read TGTGCCAGTAGTGGGTTCCTTAGCGGGAGAAGCAACGAGCAGTACTTC. This encodes CASSGFLSGRSNEQYF. Full variable domain (missing parts from reference TRBV19 and TRBJ2-7): DGGITQSPKYLFRKEGQNVTLSCEQNLNHDAMYWYRQDPGQGLRLIYYSQIVNDFQKGDIAEGYSVSREKKESFPLTVTSAQKNPTAFYLCASSGFLSGRSNEQYFGPGTRLTVT.

V and J are TRBV7-2 and TRBJ2-7; D is perhaps TRBD1 or TRBD2 (5 bases each). Germline assignment: CDR1 SGHTA and CDR2 FQGNSA. This CDR3 has 15 residues. Trimming cost V 3 bases and J 5 bases, with 17 bases left between them. CDR3 in amino acids: CASSFSGTDADEQYF. The CDR3 nucleotides read TGTGCCAGCAGCTTTTCCGGGACGGATGCGGACGAGCAGTACTTC.

To note about this clonotype: With a much larger clone just one base away, this may be a read error. The chain carries TRBV7-2 and TRBJ2-3, with 10 bases identical to TRBD2. Germline values: CDR1 SGHTA, CDR2 FQGNSA. CDR3 length equals 17 residues. V trimming: 1 base; J trimming: 5 bases; junction bases outside the gene matches: 9. CDR3 nucleotides: TGTGCCAGCAGCTTAGGGGGCCTAGCGGGAGCGAGAGATACGCAGTATTTT. Translated, it gives CASSLGGLAGARDTQYF. The full variable domain, its missing parts supplied by reference TRBV7-2 and TRBJ2-3, is GAGVSQSPSNKVTEKGKDVELRCDPISGHTALYWYRQSLGQGLEFLIYFQGNSAPDKSGLPSDRFSAERTGGSVSTLTIQRTQQEDSAVYLCASSLGGLAGARDTQYFGPGTRLTVL.

The rearrangement links TRBV14 to TRBJ2-5; 10 nucleotides align to TRBD2. V dropped 4 bases and J dropped 5; count of bases not matched to a gene: 10. Per the germline V gene, CDR1 is SGHDN and CDR2 is FVKESK. The CDR3 length is 16 residues. CDR3 bases: TGTGCCAGCAGCCCTTTAGGGCTAGCGGGAGTGGAGACCCAGTACTTC. This sequence encodes CASSPLGLAGVETQYF.

This clonotype was observed at least ten times. The J gene is TRBJ2-5, the V gene TRBV20-1; TRBD1 aligns across 7 bases. The CDR3 runs to 11 residues. Germline values: CDR1 DFQATT, CDR2 SNEGSKA (reference sequence). V lost 4 bases and J lost 4; bases outside the gene matches: 0. CDR3 amino acids: CSATGGETQYF. DNA for the CDR3: TGCAGTGCTACAGGGGGAGAGACCCAGTACTTC.

This clonotype was found many times. The rearrangement joins TRBV3-1 to TRBJ2-3; TRBD2 agrees at 8 bases. V was clipped by 4 bases and J by 5 bases; unmatched bases: 11. This CDR3 has 16 residues. CDR1 is LGHDT, CDR2 YNNKEL, per germline (reference sequence). The CDR3 is CASSLRGGAREDTQYF. Here the CDR3 DNA reads TGTGCCAGCAGCCTACGGGGGGGAGCCCGTGAAGATACGCAGTATTTT.

On this clonotype itself: The junction shows a germline mismatch at one end, possibly a read error. V and J are TRBV6-6 and TRBJ1-6; D is possibly TRBD1 (5 bases). The CDR3 runs 15 residues. Germline CDR1 MNHNY, CDR2 SVGAGI (reference sequence). DNA of the CDR3: TGTGCCAGCAGTAACTCCCGGGGGGGGGAATCACCCCTCCACTTT. It translates to CASSNSRGGESPLHF.